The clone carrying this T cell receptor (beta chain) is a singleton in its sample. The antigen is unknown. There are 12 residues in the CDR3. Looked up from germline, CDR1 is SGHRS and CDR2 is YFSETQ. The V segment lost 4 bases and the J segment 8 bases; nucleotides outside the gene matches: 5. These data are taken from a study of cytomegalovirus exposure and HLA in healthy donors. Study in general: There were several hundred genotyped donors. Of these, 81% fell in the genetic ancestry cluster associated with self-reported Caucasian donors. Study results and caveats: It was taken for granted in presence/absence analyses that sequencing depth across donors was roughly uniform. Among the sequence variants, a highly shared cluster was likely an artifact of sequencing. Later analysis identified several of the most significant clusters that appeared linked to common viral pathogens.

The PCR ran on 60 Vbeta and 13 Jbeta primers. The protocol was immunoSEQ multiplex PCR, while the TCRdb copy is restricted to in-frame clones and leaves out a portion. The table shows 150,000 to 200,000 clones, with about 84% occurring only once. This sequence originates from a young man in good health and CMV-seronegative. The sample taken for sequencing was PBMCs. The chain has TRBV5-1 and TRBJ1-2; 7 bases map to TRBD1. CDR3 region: CASSTSGGGYTF. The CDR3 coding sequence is TGCGCCAGCAGCACGTCAGGGGGGGGCTACACCTTC.